The rows below give T cell receptor beta chains drawn from one sample of a study of a mutant IDH1 vaccine in newly diagnosed glioma. Profiled with immunoSEQ multiplex PCR; TCRdb holds only in-frame clones, not every one. The sample includes some 71,000 clones, around nine tenths of them seen just once. Which antigens these TCRs recognize remains unknown. The material sequenced was PBMCs, taken from a glioma patient whose treatment included an IDH1 peptide vaccine. The receptors shown here come from a man younger than 45 with glioma. Each CDR3 is given with its conserved first and last residue. Fields, in order: D gene, clone size, J gene, V gene, CDR3 length, CDR3 protein, CDR3 DNA. The D gene is left open where the match is weak. The size entry is marked missing in some rows and otherwise reads once, few, many or a size class.

d_gene: -; abundance: -; j_gene: TRBJ2-2; v_gene: TRBV7-9; len: 14; CDR3aa: CASSLGLNTGELFF; CDR3nt: TGTGCCAGCAGCTTAGGTCTAAACACCGGGGAGCTGTTTTTT
d_gene: -; abundance: few; j_gene: TRBJ2-7; v_gene: TRBV2; len: 13; CDR3aa: CASSGGSSYEQYF; CDR3nt: TGTGCCAGCAGTGGGGGGTCCTCCTACGAGCAGTACTTC
d_gene: -; abundance: -; j_gene: TRBJ1-6; v_gene: TRBV6-5; len: 13; CDR3aa: CASGGLSGLALHF; CDR3nt: TGTGCCAGCGGGGGTCTTTCGGGCTTGGCCCTCCACTTT
d_gene: -; abundance: -; j_gene: TRBJ2-2; v_gene: TRBV27; len: 13; CDR3aa: CASSFGVAGELFF; CDR3nt: TGTGCCAGCAGTTTCGGCGTAGCCGGGGAGCTGTTTTTT
d_gene: -; abundance: -; j_gene: TRBJ2-5; v_gene: TRBV5-6; len: 14; CDR3aa: CASSTVKGGETQYF; CDR3nt: TGTGCCAGCAGTACCGTTAAGGGGGGAGAGACCCAGTACTTC
d_gene: -; abundance: -; j_gene: TRBJ2-7; v_gene: TRBV7-2; len: 17; CDR3aa: CASSFSVTTLKTRPQYF; CDR3nt: TGTGCCAGCAGCTTTTCGGTTACGACATTGAAAACCCGGCCGCAGTACTTC
d_gene: -; abundance: -; j_gene: TRBJ2-7; v_gene: TRBV19; len: 15; CDR3aa: CASSPRDGAVYEQYF; CDR3nt: TGTGCCAGTAGTCCCCGGGACGGGGCCGTCTACGAGCAGTACTTC
d_gene: TRBD2; abundance: -; j_gene: TRBJ2-7; v_gene: TRBV7-2; len: 15; CDR3aa: CASSLGASGSPEQYF; CDR3nt: TGTGCCAGCAGCTTAGGGGCTAGCGGGAGCCCCGAGCAGTACTTC
d_gene: -; abundance: -; j_gene: TRBJ2-2; v_gene: TRBV9; len: 17; CDR3aa: CASSFERGTVNTGELFF; CDR3nt: TGTGCCAGCAGCTTCGAAAGGGGGACGGTCAACACCGGGGAGCTGTTTTTT
d_gene: -; abundance: once; j_gene: TRBJ1-1; v_gene: TRBV27; len: 12; CDR3aa: CASSLYGREAFF; CDR3nt: TGTGCCAGCAGTTTATACGGGAGGGAAGCTTTCTTT
d_gene: -; abundance: once; j_gene: TRBJ2-5; v_gene: TRBV5-6; len: 12; CDR3aa: CASSVNLETQYF; CDR3nt: TGTGCCAGCAGCGTCAATCTAGAGACCCAGTACTTC
d_gene: -; abundance: -; j_gene: TRBJ1-4; v_gene: TRBV25-1; len: 14; CDR3aa: CASSRGEAGEKLFF; CDR3nt: TGTGCCAGCAGCCGGGGGGAGGCGGGTGAAAAACTGTTTTTT
d_gene: TRBD2; abundance: -; j_gene: TRBJ2-7; v_gene: TRBV28; len: 14; CDR3aa: CASSLGGGRGEQYF; CDR3nt: TGTGCCAGCAGTTTAGGGGGAGGGCGGGGCGAGCAGTACTTC
d_gene: -; abundance: -; j_gene: TRBJ2-1; v_gene: TRBV30; len: 11; CDR3aa: CAWLSGTQQFF; CDR3nt: TGTGCCTGGCTCTCGGGGACGCAGCAGTTCTTC
d_gene: -; abundance: -; j_gene: TRBJ2-2; v_gene: TRBV9; len: 14; CDR3aa: CASSPRVDTGELFF; CDR3nt: TGTGCCAGCAGCCCCAGGGTGGACACCGGGGAGCTGTTTTTT
d_gene: -; abundance: -; j_gene: TRBJ2-7; v_gene: TRBV6-6; len: 14; CDR3aa: CASSYSMRSYEQYF; CDR3nt: TGTGCCAGCAGTTACTCCATGCGGTCCTACGAGCAGTACTTC
d_gene: TRBD2; abundance: -; j_gene: TRBJ2-1; v_gene: TRBV6-5; len: 14; CDR3aa: CASSYSGTSVRQFF; CDR3nt: TGTGCCAGCAGTTACTCCGGGACTAGCGTACGGCAGTTCTTC
d_gene: TRBD2; abundance: -; j_gene: TRBJ2-5; v_gene: TRBV5-6; len: 15; CDR3aa: CASSLGLAGVGTQYF; CDR3nt: TGTGCCAGCAGCTTGGGACTAGCGGGAGTGGGGACCCAGTACTTC
d_gene: -; abundance: -; j_gene: TRBJ2-5; v_gene: TRBV11-1; len: 13; CDR3aa: CASSFRPQETQYF; CDR3nt: TGTGCCAGCAGCTTCCGGCCTCAAGAGACCCAGTACTTC
d_gene: TRBD1; abundance: -; j_gene: TRBJ1-3; v_gene: TRBV6-1; len: 17; CDR3aa: CASSEALGQGAGNTIYF; CDR3nt: TGTGCCAGCAGTGAAGCGCTGGGACAGGGGGCTGGAAACACCATATATTTT
d_gene: -; abundance: -; j_gene: TRBJ1-1; v_gene: TRBV5-4; len: 15; CDR3aa: CASSLRAGWGLEAFF; CDR3nt: TGTGCCAGCAGCCTTCGAGCAGGGTGGGGTCTCGAAGCTTTCTTT
d_gene: -; abundance: -; j_gene: TRBJ1-2; v_gene: TRBV28; len: 12; CDR3aa: CASWWGLYGYTF; CDR3nt: TGTGCCAGCTGGTGGGGTTTGTATGGCTACACCTTC
d_gene: -; abundance: -; j_gene: TRBJ2-2; v_gene: TRBV6-4; len: 17; CDR3aa: CASSPSVRRAGTGELFF; CDR3nt: TGTGCCAGCAGTCCGTCCGTGAGAAGGGCGGGTACCGGGGAGCTGTTTTTT
d_gene: -; abundance: -; j_gene: TRBJ2-3; v_gene: TRBV5-1; len: 16; CDR3aa: CASSLVWALGTDTQYF; CDR3nt: TGCGCCAGCAGCTTGGTCTGGGCCCTAGGCACAGATACGCAGTATTTT
d_gene: -; abundance: -; j_gene: TRBJ1-5; v_gene: TRBV30; len: 14; CDR3aa: CAWSTSTAHQPQHF; CDR3nt: TGTGCCTGGAGTACCTCGACAGCGCATCAGCCCCAGCATTTT
d_gene: TRBD1; abundance: -; j_gene: TRBJ2-5; v_gene: TRBV5-1; len: 14; CDR3aa: CASSSRQGRETQYF; CDR3nt: TGCGCCAGCAGCTCCAGACAGGGGCGAGAGACCCAGTACTTC
d_gene: -; abundance: -; j_gene: TRBJ1-1; v_gene: TRBV2; len: 12; CDR3aa: CASEKENTEAFF; CDR3nt: TGTGCCAGCGAGAAGGAGAACACTGAAGCTTTCTTT
d_gene: TRBD1; abundance: -; j_gene: TRBJ1-6; v_gene: TRBV28; len: 17; CDR3aa: CASSLIEQGYSDSPLHF; CDR3nt: TGTGCCAGCAGTTTAATAGAACAGGGGTATAGTGATTCACCCCTCCACTTT
d_gene: -; abundance: once; j_gene: TRBJ2-3; v_gene: TRBV19; len: 15; CDR3aa: CASSTGEYGTDTQYF; CDR3nt: TGTGCCAGTAGTACTGGGGAATACGGCACAGATACGCAGTATTTT
d_gene: TRBD1; abundance: -; j_gene: TRBJ1-4; v_gene: TRBV28; len: 14; CDR3aa: CASSLWQGGRKLFF; CDR3nt: TGTGCCAGCAGTTTATGGCAGGGGGGACGGAAACTGTTTTTT
d_gene: -; abundance: -; j_gene: TRBJ2-7; v_gene: TRBV7-2; len: 11; CDR3aa: CASSLSYEQYF; CDR3nt: TGTGCCAGCAGCTTGTCGTACGAGCAGTACTTC
d_gene: -; abundance: -; j_gene: TRBJ2-2; v_gene: TRBV4-3; len: 17; CDR3aa: CASSQASGLLRTGELFF; CDR3nt: TGCGCCAGCAGCCAAGCGTCGGGTCTTCTCAGGACCGGGGAGCTGTTTTTT
d_gene: -; abundance: -; j_gene: TRBJ2-5; v_gene: TRBV4-3; len: 14; CDR3aa: CASSQDWGMETQYF; CDR3nt: TGCGCCAGCAGCCAAGATTGGGGTATGGAGACCCAGTACTTC
d_gene: -; abundance: -; j_gene: TRBJ2-3; v_gene: TRBV5-1; len: 15; CDR3aa: CASSLGQLSTDTQYF; CDR3nt: TGCGCCAGCAGCTTGGGGCAGCTCAGCACAGATACGCAGTATTTT
d_gene: -; abundance: once; j_gene: TRBJ2-2; v_gene: TRBV7-3; len: 13; CDR3aa: CASSFDNTGELFF; CDR3nt: TGTGCCAGCAGCTTCGATAACACCGGGGAGCTGTTTTTT
d_gene: TRBD2; abundance: -; j_gene: TRBJ2-7; v_gene: TRBV9; len: 15; CDR3aa: CASSAGLADTYEQYF; CDR3nt: TGTGCCAGCAGCGCAGGACTAGCGGATACCTACGAGCAGTACTTC
d_gene: -; abundance: few; j_gene: TRBJ1-1; v_gene: TRBV19; len: 14; CDR3aa: CASSIVIAGKEAFF; CDR3nt: TGTGCCAGTAGTATAGTTATTGCCGGGAAGGAAGCTTTCTTT
d_gene: TRBD2; abundance: -; j_gene: TRBJ2-2; v_gene: TRBV28; len: 17; CDR3aa: CASTTSLAGGRTGELFF; CDR3nt: TGTGCCAGCACCACCTCCCTAGCGGGGGGGCGAACCGGGGAGCTGTTTTTT
d_gene: -; abundance: -; j_gene: TRBJ2-2; v_gene: TRBV7-9; len: 12; CDR3aa: CASRQGPGELFF; CDR3nt: TGTGCCAGCAGGCAGGGACCCGGGGAGCTGTTTTTT
d_gene: -; abundance: few; j_gene: TRBJ2-7; v_gene: TRBV27; len: 13; CDR3aa: CASSFGSGAEQYF; CDR3nt: TGTGCCAGCAGTTTCGGGTCCGGGGCGGAGCAGTACTTC
d_gene: -; abundance: -; j_gene: TRBJ2-7; v_gene: TRBV28; len: 14; CDR3aa: CASSFVAGPDEQYF; CDR3nt: TGTGCCAGCAGTTTTGTGGCAGGGCCCGACGAGCAGTACTTC
d_gene: TRBD1; abundance: -; j_gene: TRBJ1-2; v_gene: TRBV4-1; len: 16; CDR3aa: CASSTGQGGGRYGYTF; CDR3nt: TGCGCCAGCAGCACGGGACAGGGGGGAGGAAGGTATGGCTACACCTTC
d_gene: -; abundance: -; j_gene: TRBJ2-3; v_gene: TRBV28; len: 16; CDR3aa: CASSLPIGERTDTQYF; CDR3nt: TGTGCCAGCAGTTTACCGATAGGGGAGAGGACAGATACGCAGTATTTT
d_gene: -; abundance: few; j_gene: TRBJ1-1; v_gene: TRBV7-6; len: 12; CDR3aa: CASGTPDTEAFF; CDR3nt: TGTGCCTCGGGGACACCGGACACTGAAGCTTTCTTT
d_gene: TRBD1; abundance: -; j_gene: TRBJ1-4; v_gene: TRBV27; len: 17; CDR3aa: CASSLVGTVATNEKLFF; CDR3nt: TGTGCCAGCAGTTTAGTTGGGACAGTTGCAACTAATGAAAAACTGTTTTTT
d_gene: -; abundance: -; j_gene: TRBJ1-2; v_gene: TRBV6-5; len: 11; CDR3aa: CASSHGGGYTF; CDR3nt: TGTGCCAGCAGTCATGGGGGTGGCTACACCTTC
d_gene: -; abundance: -; j_gene: TRBJ2-7; v_gene: TRBV6-1; len: 13; CDR3aa: CASSELILYEQYF; CDR3nt: TGTGCCAGCAGTGAACTAATACTCTACGAGCAGTACTTC